The 10 T cell receptor beta chains listed next were all sequenced from one sample in a study of identifying expanded T cells in peripheral blood. Only in-frame clones appear in the TCRdb table, and some are missing; sequencing was by immunoSEQ multiplex PCR. The sample lists more than 85,000 clones, about 87% occurring once. Material for sequencing was blood. The source is a person aged 18 to 70 in good health.

This clone has a single count. The rearrangement uses TRBV11-2 and TRBJ2-1, with 8 positions matching TRBD2. Germline V gives CDR1 SGHAT, CDR2 FQNNGV. This CDR3 comprises 15 residues. Germline trimming cut 3 bases from V and 9 bases from J; bases unmatched to any gene: 10. CDR3 amino acids: CASSFLGRAQGEQFF. The DNA of the CDR3 is TGTGCCAGCAGCTTTCTCGGGAGGGCCCAGGGTGAGCAGTTCTTC.

The J gene is TRBJ1-3, the V gene TRBV6-1, with a weak D call TRBD1 (5 bases). V lost 4 bases to trimming and J lost 0 bases, with 10 bases between them. Germline values: CDR1 MNHNS, CDR2 SASEGT. This CDR3 has 15 residues. The chain's CDR3 is CASSVEDISGNTIYF. CDR3 sequence (DNA): TGTGCCAGCAGTGTTGAGGACATCTCTGGAAACACCATATATTTT.

The V call is TRBV7-2, the J call TRBJ1-6; TRBD1 aligns across 7 bases. The ends lost 10 bases at V and 4 bases at J; junction bases unmatched: 1. Per germline, CDR1 SGHTA and CDR2 FQGNSA. The CDR3 has 12 amino acids. The CDR3 DNA reads TGTGCCACAGGGGGATATAATTCACCCCTCCACTTT. It codes for CATGGYNSPLHF.

V is TRBV4-1 and J is TRBJ2-1; D perhaps matches TRBD2 (6 bases). Trimming took off 1 base at V and 1 base at J, with 8 bases between the two ends. CDR1 MGHRA and CDR2 YSYEKL come from the germline V gene. This CDR3 is 15 amino acids long. The DNA for the CDR3 is TGCGCCAGCAGCCAAGCGGGAGTTTCCTACAATGAGCAGTTCTTC. Amino acids: CASSQAGVSYNEQFF.

This chain connects TRBV2 to TRBJ2-3, with 8 bases lining up with TRBD1. The CDR3 is 13 amino acids. The germline CDR1 and CDR2 sequences are SNHLY and FYNNEI. V lost 7 bases and J lost 4; bases outside the gene matches: 4. The CDR3 reads CASKGQGADTQYF. The CDR3 DNA follows: TGTGCCAGCAAAGGACAGGGCGCAGATACGCAGTATTTT.

This clone showed up just once. V is TRBV27 and J is TRBJ1-4, with D possibly matching TRBD1 (6 bases). The CDR3 consists of 16 residues. CDR1 is MNHEY and CDR2 is SMNVEV in the germline V gene (reference sequence). V lost 5 bases and J lost 4, with 17 bases in between. Here the CDR3 DNA reads TGTGCCAGCAGTAAAAATTACAGGGAGGATAATGAAAAACTGTTTTTT. This sequence encodes CASSKNYREDNEKLFF.

The chain links TRBV5-1 to TRBJ1-3; 11 bases are shared with TRBD1. The CDR3 consists of 15 residues. Germline V gene sequence: CDR1 SGHRS, CDR2 YFSETQ. The V gene end was trimmed by 4 bases and the J gene end by 1 base; junction bases not matched to a gene: 1. The CDR3 reads CASSGQGASGNTIYF. DNA of the CDR3: TGCGCCAGCAGCGGACAGGGGGCTTCTGGAAACACCATATATTTT.

The gene calls are TRBV28 and TRBJ1-2, with D possibly matching TRBD1 (6 bases). Looked up from germline, CDR1 is MDHEN and CDR2 is SYDVKM. Between the trimmed V and J ends, which lost 7 bases and 6 bases, there was a span of 12 bases. The CDR3 totals 12 residues. The CDR3 DNA reads TGTGCCAGCACCATACAGGGAGATGGCTACACCTTC. Its translation: CASTIQGDGYTF.

The chain employs TRBV30 and TRBJ1-2; 9 nucleotides align to TRBD1. V lost 5 bases, J lost 3 bases, and 1 base stayed unmatched. CDR1 and CDR2 from the germline V gene are GTSNPN and SVGIG (reference sequence). The length of the CDR3 is 12 residues. The CDR3 DNA sequence: TGTGCCTGGGGACAGGGGTACTATGGCTACACCTTC. This sequence encodes CAWGQGYYGYTF.

This clone was counted once. The V call is TRBV6-6, the J call TRBJ2-3; the D is unclear. The CDR3 is 15 residues long. The germline V gene encodes CDR1 MNHNY and CDR2 SVGAGI (reference sequence). Trimming cost V 5 bases and J 2 bases, with 14 bases left between them. The CDR3 DNA is TGTGCCAGCAGTCGACGACGGCCATTCACAGATACGCAGTATTTT. Translated: CASSRRRPFTDTQYF.